The clone carrying this T cell receptor (beta chain) was seen a few times. Its target is not known. This sample is part of a study of beta chain features in type 1 diabetes. Study-level findings and limits: All four CD4+ subsets of Type 1 diabetes patients contained TCRB CDR3s that were moderately but significantly shorter.

The whole isolated RNA underwent reverse transcription, so sequencing captured expressed TCRB transcripts. It was found that naive, central memory and regulatory T cell samples averaged around 3.6 million reads. TCRdb keeps only in-frame clones here, not all; method: immunoSEQ multiplex PCR. The sample lists 600,000 to 750,000 clones, around 11% occurring once. Blood was drawn once from each donor into heparinised tubes. The draws averaged roughly 120 mL. Naive, central memory, regulatory and stem cell-like memory cells within the CD4+ compartment were sorted using CD45RO/CCR7/CD25/CD127/CD95/CD27. The V end was cut by 2 bases, the J end by 4 bases, with 8 bases between. Germline V gives CDR1 MGHRA, CDR2 YSYEKL. The CDR3 has 13 amino acids.

V and J are TRBV4-1 and TRBJ1-1; TRBD1 is a possible D gene (5 bases). This TCR derives from a man aged 30 to 45 with type 1 diabetes. The material sequenced was naive CD4+ T cells from blood. This chain's CDR3 is CASSQQDITEAFF. CDR3 in DNA: TGCGCCAGCAGCCAACAGGACATCACTGAAGCTTTCTTT.